A single TCR beta chain is shown here with its context. Its target antigen remains unknown. No qualities accompany the bases; no much larger clone lies one base away. Other DNA sequences from this sample encode an identical CDR3 as well. For the CD8 naive samples, CD45RO-negative cells were positively selected for CCR7, yielding a CD45RA+CCR7+ population from which TemRA cells were excluded. The donors were healthy, HIV-negative adults who had no recently reported acute infections or vaccinations. All donors were Caucasian adults living in Nashville, Tennessee, USA. Blood was obtained by leukapheresis, after which PBMCs were separated by Ficoll-Histopaque density gradient centrifugation and cryopreserved in liquid nitrogen vapor phase. Analytical flow cytometry was used to check the purity and quantity of every magnetically sorted T cell population. Each sorted fraction had its genomic DNA isolated and then quantified by UV absorbance on a Nanodrop 2000c.

This entry belongs to a study of shared clonotypes between healthy human individuals (dated by TCRdb to 2018 to 2020). Describing the broader study: The cohort included a few men and a couple of women between 18 and 49 years of age. For each donor, CD4 naive and CD4 memory were each given three plates, CD8 naive was given two plates, and CD8 memory was given one plate. Leukapheresis yielded between about 0.85 and 10 billion PBMCs per donor. To estimate repertoire size and how much clonotypes are shared between individuals, the study performed deep sequencing of blood TCR repertoires from a handful of healthy adults. Libraries were prepared and TCR repertoires were sequenced by different laboratories using diverse techniques, in order to increase sequencing depth and limit assay-specific biases. The study at large found these results: Clonotypes shared by all four sorted-subset donors showed higher generation probabilities than non-shared clonotypes. Rarefaction of sorted-subset datasets indicated incomplete sequencing despite the large sequencing depth. Larger estimated clonotype richness was generally found for naive subsets than for memory subsets. Pairwise subsampling indicated that sequencing depth was expected to affect the degree of clonotype sharing among donors. Across several donors, approximately 4.6% of naive CD4, 3% to 4% of naive CD8, about 2.3% of memory CD4, and around 0.4% of memory CD8 clonotypes were shared. Sampling was limited to blood, and TCR repertoires in tissue likely differ from TCR repertoires in blood. The genetic and exposure-history diversity represented was limited by the small number of donors.

Using the deep immunoSEQ assay, TCR CDR3 regions were amplified from genomic DNA by multiplex PCR. Genomic DNA extracted from each cell subset was distributed evenly over all wells of several immunoSEQ 96-well plates, and each plate served as one replicate. For sorted subsets, 150 to 250 ng of genomic DNA, equivalent to 25,000 to 35,000 T cell genomes, went into each replicate PCR. Purified libraries were measured with a Qubit 3.0 fluorometer, size-checked on a Bioanalyzer 2100, and measured again with the KAPA Library Quantification kit. Every immunoSEQ 96-well plate was sequenced on a separate single-read 150-cycle Illumina NextSeq 550 flow cell. As for how the authors treated the data: The immunoSEQ output contained only junctional sequences without quality scores, so filtering could not match that applied to full-length reads. To assign V/J genes and CDR3, sequences were annotated against IMGT germline references using PyIR, a Python wrapper for IgBLAST v1.9. Reads were removed for weak V/J assignments (E-value above 1e-6), missing CDR3, stop codons, out-of-frame junctions, or ambiguous translated residues. V3J clonotypes were defined as sequences sharing an identical inferred V gene, J gene, and CDR3 amino acid sequence. Percentage overlap between repertoires was computed as shared unique clonotypes divided by the size of the smaller repertoire. Three approaches were used to assess repertoire richness: RTK rarefaction, the Chao1 estimator, and Recon v2.1 estimates of unobserved clonotypes. OLGA was used to compute generation probabilities for all TCRbeta clonotypes that the gDNA method yielded from a handful of donors. The table was pulled from immuneACCESS by TCRdb, which kept in-frame rearrangements only. Such tables lose some clones; where checked, under half of the loss comes from unresolved V genes, and the rest has no known cause. V and J calls and clone size are copied from that table; D and trimming were computed from the DNA. In all, the sample holds about 2.1 million clones, and 93% of those were seen once. The ten largest clones represent under 2% of the sample.

Clipping removes 6 bases from V and 2 bases from J, with 4 as the unmatched junction base count. As encoded in the germline V gene, CDR1 is SGHAT while CDR2 is FQNNGV. From cysteine to phenylalanine, the CDR3 is 13 amino acids long. The retained sequence is limited to the CDR3, 39 bases, with the frame set at the first base. This receptor was taken from a man younger than 35 in good health. Some clones in this sample may be carry-over from other donors' samples. The receptor chain draws on TRBV11-2 and TRBJ2-7; 7 nucleotides in the junction match TRBD2. What was sequenced was naive CD8+ T cells from PBMCs. Reading the label with the study, this specimen's cell subset or site is: CD45RA+CCR7+. The DNA reads TGTGCCAGCAGTTTACTAGCGCCCTACGAGCAGTACTTC. Translated, this gives CASSLLAPYEQYF.